Following are 30 T cell receptor beta chains from one sample sequenced in a study of blood T cell repertoires in COVID-19. The protocol was immunoSEQ multiplex PCR, while the TCRdb copy is restricted to in-frame clones and leaves out a portion. The sample carries some 240,000 clones, less than 85% recorded once. Sequenced: peripheral blood. The receptor source for this set is a woman aged 70-85 years with acute or convalescent COVID-19.

This clone occurred a few times. The rearrangement joins TRBV2 to TRBJ1-6; 9 nucleotides agree with TRBD1. The V segment lost 3 bases and the J segment 7 bases; nucleotides outside the gene matches: 1. Germline values: CDR1 SNHLY, CDR2 FYNNEI. The CDR3 loop spans 14 amino acids. The CDR3, as DNA: TGTGCCAGCAGTGAGGGGACAGGGAATTCACCCCTCCACTTT. Residues: CASSEGTGNSPLHF.

CDR3 nucleotide sequence: TGTGCCATCAGTCTGGGACAGGGGTACGAGCAGTACTTC. Translated: CAISLGQGYEQYF. The chain has TRBV10-3 and TRBJ2-7; TRBD1 agrees at 10 bases. V gave up 5 bases and J gave up 4 bases; unmatched junction bases: 2. The CDR3 is made up of 13 amino acids. CDR1 is ENHRY and CDR2 is SYGVKD in the germline V gene.

This clone was recorded only once. This rearrangement joins TRBV7-2 to TRBJ2-3; 10 positions agree with TRBD2. The J segment lost 5 bases and the V segment lost 8 bases, leaving 7 bases of the junction unmatched. From germline, CDR1 is SGHTA and CDR2 FQGNSA. CDR3 length equals 14 residues. CDR3 protein: CASGAGGPIDTQYF. CDR3 coding DNA: TGTGCCAGCGGAGCGGGGGGGCCTATAGATACGCAGTATTTT. The whole variable domain, filled in from reference TRBV7-2 and TRBJ2-3, reads GAGVSQSPSNKVTEKGKDVELRCDPISGHTALYWYRQSLGQGLEFLIYFQGNSAPDKSGLPSDRFSAERTGGSVSTLTIQRTQQEDSAVYLCASGAGGPIDTQYFGPGTRLTVL.

The table lists this clone with a few counts. V and J are TRBV5-1 and TRBJ1-6; unclear D gene. Trimming left V 4 bases short and J 0 bases short, with 14 bases between. The germline CDR1 and CDR2 sequences are SGHRS and YFSETQ. The CDR3 contains 17 residues. CDR3 residues: CASSENLAGSYNSPLHF. The CDR3 DNA reads as TGCGCCAGCAGCGAGAACCTAGCGGGCTCCTATAATTCACCCCTCCACTTT.

The chain uses TRBV3-1 (or the pseudogene TRBV3-2) and TRBJ2-7, with D tentatively TRBD2 (6 bases). Between the trimmed V and J ends, which lost 0 bases and 0 bases, there was a span of 15 bases. CDR3 size: 17 residues. Germline CDR1 reads LGHDT; CDR2 reads YNNKEL (reference sequence). The CDR3 spells CASSQDVSGYGSYEQYF. DNA for the CDR3: TGTGCCAGCAGCCAAGATGTGAGCGGGTACGGCTCCTACGAGCAGTACTTC.

This clone was recorded only once. The rearrangement joins TRBV5-6 to TRBJ1-4, with 7 bases lining up with TRBD1. The junction had 9 bases not matched to a gene; V was cut back by 5 bases and J by 8 bases. The germline CDR1 and CDR2 sequences are SGHDT and YYEEEE. The CDR3 is 14 residues long. CDR3 in amino acids: CASSLRGLGEKLFF. CDR3 sequence (DNA): TGTGCCAGCAGTTTAAGGGGGCTCGGGGAAAAACTGTTTTTT.

The chain links TRBV6-2 or TRBV6-3 to TRBJ1-5; 9 bases fit TRBD1. V lost 6 bases to trimming and J lost 7 bases; unmatched junction nucleotides: 10. The V gene's germline CDR1 is MNHEY and CDR2 SVGEGT. CDR3 length equals 15 residues. CDR3 DNA: TGTGCCAGCAGCTCTCCCGGGACAGGGCAGCAGCCCCAGCATTTT. Its protein product is CASSSPGTGQQPQHF.

This rearrangement joins TRBV7-3 to TRBJ2-1, with 9 bases lining up with TRBD1. This CDR3 is built from 14 residues. Looked up from germline, CDR1 is SGHTA and CDR2 is FQGTGA. V gave up 4 bases and J gave up 9 bases; unmatched junction bases: 7. The chain's CDR3 is CASSSQPGQGEQFF. CDR3 sequence (DNA): TGTGCCAGCAGCTCACAACCGGGACAGGGTGAGCAGTTCTTC. Complete variable domain (other parts from reference TRBV7-3 and TRBJ2-1): GAGVSQTPSNKVTEKGKYVELRCDPISGHTALYWYRQSLGQGPEFLIYFQGTGAADDSGLPNDRFFAVRPEGSVSTLKIQRTERGDSAVYLCASSSQPGQGEQFFGPGTRLTVL.

This clone was seen more than once but under ten times. This sample also contains other DNA sequences that code for the same CDR3. The chain uses TRBV5-1 and TRBJ1-6, with TRBD1 matching over 8 bases. Germline CDR1 is SGHRS and CDR2 is YFSETQ. CDR3 length: 18 residues. The ends lost 4 bases at V and 1 base at J; junction bases unmatched: 10. The CDR3 here is CASSAGDRGKSYNSPLHF. CDR3 DNA: TGCGCCAGCAGCGCCGGTGACAGGGGCAAATCCTATAATTCACCCCTCCACTTT.

V and J are TRBV5-5 and TRBJ1-4; D is uncertain. Per germline, CDR1 SGHKS and CDR2 YYEKEE (reference sequence). Trimming took 2 bases from V and 4 from J, leaving 9 bases between them. There are 14 residues in the CDR3. This chain's CDR3 is CASSFSQDNEKLFF. The CDR3 DNA reads TGTGCCAGCAGCTTTAGTCAGGATAATGAAAAACTGTTTTTT.

In this sample, this clone turned up once. The chain has TRBV7-8 and TRBJ2-3, with 9 nucleotides matching TRBD2. Germline loops: CDR1 SGHVS, CDR2 FQNEAQ. V lost 6 bases, J lost 1 base, and 5 bases stayed unmatched. This CDR3 comprises 15 residues. The CDR3: CASSSSGGRTDTQYF. CDR3 coding DNA: TGTGCCAGCAGTTCGAGCGGGGGGCGCACAGATACGCAGTATTTT.

J is TRBJ1-1 and V is TRBV29-1; 7 bases fit TRBD1. CDR1 SQVTM and CDR2 ANQGSEA come from the germline V gene. Germline trimming cut 7 bases from V and 8 bases from J; bases unmatched to any gene: 7. The CDR3 sequence is 11 residues long. The DNA of the CDR3 is TGCAGCGGGGAGCGGACAGGAGAAGCTTTCTTT. Protein sequence: CSGERTGEAFF.

The V and J genes are TRBV6-5 and TRBJ2-7; TRBD2 matches at 8 bases. V shed 8 bases, J shed 0 bases, and the junction held 3 bases outside the gene matches. Germline V gives CDR1 MNHEY, CDR2 SVGAGI. The CDR3 spans 13 residues. The CDR3 sequence is CASSSGGSYEQYF. The CDR3 coding sequence is TGTGCCAGCTCCAGCGGGGGCTCCTACGAGCAGTACTTC.

V gene TRBV7-9 combines with J gene TRBJ2-1; D uncertain. V shed 1 base and J shed 2 bases, with 18 bases lying between them. CDR3 size: 18 residues. In germline, CDR1 is SEHNR, CDR2 FQNEAQ (reference sequence). CDR3 amino acids: CASSLESSPNLAYNEQFF. In DNA, the CDR3 is TGTGCCAGCAGCTTAGAGTCGTCGCCCAACCTAGCCTACAATGAGCAGTTCTTC.

CDR3 residues: CASSLAPSGGTDTQYF. Here the CDR3 DNA reads TGTGCCAGCAGCTTAGCGCCTAGCGGGGGCACAGATACGCAGTATTTT. This chain links TRBV7-6 with TRBJ2-3, with 9 bases that match TRBD2. Germline V gives CDR1 SGHVS, CDR2 FNYEAQ. There are 16 residues in the CDR3. The trim removed 0 bases at V and 1 base at J, leaving 2 bases unmatched.

This rearrangement joins TRBV4-3 to TRBJ2-5; no definite D call. This CDR3 has 15 amino acids. V was clipped by 0 bases and J by 2 bases, with 10 bases between them. From germline, CDR1 is LGHNA and CDR2 YSLEER. CDR3 sequence: CASSQEFPDQETQYF. In DNA, the CDR3 is TGCGCCAGCAGCCAAGAGTTCCCAGATCAAGAGACCCAGTACTTC.

This chain connects TRBV6-6 to TRBJ1-2; 9 bases agree with TRBD1. The CDR3 contains 15 residues. V trimming: 2 bases; J trimming: 8 bases; junction bases outside the gene matches: 9. Looked up from germline, CDR1 is MNHNY and CDR2 is SVGAGI (reference sequence). This chain's CDR3 is CASSYDPGQGKGYTF. For the CDR3, the DNA is TGTGCCAGCAGTTACGACCCGGGACAGGGAAAAGGCTACACCTTC.

This clone has more than one count but fewer than ten. The V and J genes are TRBV5-4 and TRBJ1-2; 10 bases fit TRBD1. The length of the CDR3 is 14 residues. Per the germline V gene, CDR1 is SGHNT and CDR2 is YYREEE (reference sequence). The junction had 6 bases not matched to a gene; V was cut back by 4 bases and J by 6 bases. CDR3 sequence (DNA): TGTGCCAGCAGCCCCCGACAGGGGGCGGATGGCTACACCTTC. Translated, it gives CASSPRQGADGYTF.

The gene calls are TRBV6-5 and TRBJ1-2; 7 bases align to TRBD1. Per germline, CDR1 MNHEY and CDR2 SVGAGI. CDR3 length: 13 residues. Trimming cost V 6 bases and J 8 bases; bases outside gene matches: 9. The CDR3 bases are TGTGCCAGCAGGTTGCAACAGGGGAGCGGCTACACCTTC. This encodes CASRLQQGSGYTF.

The chain uses TRBV6-5 and TRBJ2-7; D is possibly TRBD2 (7 bases). Trimming stripped 6 bases from V and 4 bases from J, with 19 bases between. The germline CDR1 and CDR2 sequences are MNHEY and SVGAGI. CDR3 length: 15 residues. The CDR3 loop is CASRRLRGGSYEQYF. The CDR3 DNA is TGTGCCAGCAGAAGATTAAGGGGGGGATCTTACGAGCAGTACTTC.

The chain carries TRBV11-3 and TRBJ2-7; D ambiguous. The CDR3 covers 16 residues. V was cut by 5 bases and J by 4 bases, with 21 bases left in between. CDR1 and CDR2 from the germline V gene are SGHNT and YENEEA. For the CDR3, the DNA is TGTGCCAGCAGCCCCTGGTTACCCCGGGTAACGTACGAGCAGTACTTC. Its protein is CASSPWLPRVTYEQYF.

There are a few counts of this clone. The chain joins TRBV4-1 to TRBJ2-2; TRBD1 agrees at 7 bases. Germline trimming cut 4 bases from V and 7 bases from J; bases unmatched to any gene: 6. The CDR3 sequence is 14 residues long. Germline V gives CDR1 MGHRA, CDR2 YSYEKL. This chain's CDR3 is CASSLGGSVGELFF. CDR3 nucleotide sequence: TGCGCCAGCAGCCTAGGGGGCTCGGTCGGGGAGCTGTTTTTT.

This clone was observed once. This chain joins TRBV9 and TRBJ2-1; D possibly corresponds to TRBD1 (5 bases). The germline V and J ends were trimmed by 0 bases and 0 bases, with 13 bases remaining between them. The CDR3 sequence is 17 residues long. Germline CDR1 reads SGDLS; CDR2 reads YYNGEE. The CDR3 loop is CASSVATGPASYNEQFF. The CDR3 DNA is TGTGCCAGCAGCGTAGCTACAGGTCCCGCCTCCTACAATGAGCAGTTCTTC.

This clone was seen a few times. The chain couples TRBV29-1 to TRBJ1-2; 10 nucleotides agree with TRBD1. CDR1 and CDR2 (germline): SQVTM, ANQGSEA. The CDR3 has 15 amino acids. With V trimmed by 6 bases and J by 4 bases, 11 bases remained unmatched. CDR3 in amino acids: CSVDTSTGGIYGYTF. CDR3 sequence (DNA): TGCAGCGTAGACACGTCGACAGGGGGCATCTATGGCTACACCTTC.

In DNA form, the CDR3 reads TGTGCCAGCTCACCAGCAGGGGCGCCGACTGAAGCTTTCTTT. Translation gives CASSPAGAPTEAFF. This chain links TRBV18 with TRBJ1-1; tentatively, D is TRBD1 (6 bases). The V end lost 2 bases, the J end lost 5 bases, and 12 bases lay between the germline ends. The germline CDR1 and CDR2 sequences are KGHSH and LQKENI. There are 14 residues in the CDR3.

The V and J genes are TRBV3-1 (or the pseudogene TRBV3-2) and TRBJ1-4; the match to TRBD1 covers 9 bases. CDR1 and CDR2 (germline): LGHDT, YNNKEL (reference sequence). The CDR3 runs to 15 residues. V was clipped by 1 base and J by 4 bases; unmatched bases: 1. CDR3 loop: CASSQVTGGNEKLFF. For the CDR3, the DNA is TGTGCCAGCAGCCAAGTGACAGGGGGTAATGAAAAACTGTTTTTT.

The chain uses TRBV5-1 and TRBJ1-1; 11 nucleotides agree with TRBD1. The CDR3 runs 17 residues. V gave up 4 bases and J gave up 1 base; unmatched junction bases: 9. Germline CDR1 is SGHRS and CDR2 is YFSETQ. CDR3 residues: CASSTGQGGFRNTEAFF. The CDR3 region has the DNA TGCGCCAGCAGCACGGGACAGGGGGGTTTTCGGAACACTGAAGCTTTCTTT.

This clone was detected only once. V usage is TRBV19 and J usage is TRBJ2-6, with 8 positions matching TRBD1. The CDR3 length is 16 residues. The V segment lost 5 bases and the J segment 0 bases; nucleotides outside the gene matches: 3. Germline V gives CDR1 LNHDA, CDR2 SQIVND (reference sequence). The CDR3 nucleotides are TGTGCCAGTAGTCCGGGACAGGCCTCTGGGGCCAACGTCCTGACTTTC. It yields the protein CASSPGQASGANVLTF.

The rearrangement links TRBV10-3 to TRBJ2-5; D perhaps matches TRBD1 (5 bases). Trimming shortened V by 2 bases and J by 3 bases, and 10 bases separated the two germline ends. CDR1 and CDR2 from the germline V gene are ENHRY and SYGVKD. The CDR3 has 14 residues. CDR3 amino acids: CAISENLREETQYF. CDR3 nucleotides: TGTGCCATCAGTGAGAATCTCAGGGAAGAGACCCAGTACTTC.

CDR3 amino acids: CASSTGGAGTDTQYF. The CDR3 DNA reads as TGTGCCAGCAGCACCGGGGGGGCAGGTACAGATACGCAGTATTTT. J is TRBJ2-3 and V is TRBV6-5; 8 bases are a match to TRBD2. J lost 3 bases, V lost 6 bases, and 8 bases had no gene match. Germline CDR1 and CDR2: MNHEY and SVGAGI. The CDR3 has 15 residues.